The rows below give T cell receptor beta chains drawn from one sample of a study of blood T cell repertoires in COVID-19. The method was immunoSEQ multiplex PCR; TCRdb's version includes in-frame clones alone and lacks a portion of them. The table lists a few hundred thousand clones, about 86% of them singletons. Sequencing was done on a sample of peripheral blood. These TCRs come from a man aged 45 to 65 with active or convalescent COVID-19. CDR3s include the opening cysteine and the closing phenylalanine or tryptophan. Each record gives: J gene, V gene, CDR3 protein.

>TRBJ2-7|TRBV7-2
CASSLRDRGFYEQYF
>TRBJ1-4|TRBV6-5
CASSFRTGGSEKLFF
>TRBJ2-2|TRBV4-1
CASSQDRAGKNGELFF
>TRBJ1-2|TRBV28
CASTLQETYGYTF
>TRBJ2-2|TRBV10-3
CAISAGTGNTGELFF
>TRBJ2-1|TRBV7-2
CASSLTSGRLNEQFF
>TRBJ2-7|TRBV5-1
CASSPRGSQPTEQYF
>TRBJ1-2|TRBV4-1
CASSQDRGYVNYGYTF
>TRBJ2-5|TRBV11-2
CASSLRGGGETQYF
>TRBJ1-6|TRBV19
CAKRCGGNNSPLHF
>TRBJ1-2|TRBV21-1
CASSQDRGSYGYTF
>TRBJ1-2|TRBV29-1
CSARQGFGDGYTF
>TRBJ1-6|TRBV7-2
CASSLELSSPLHF
>TRBJ2-7|TRBV12-3/TRBV12-4
CASSLMSAYEQYF
>TRBJ2-6|TRBV7-9
CASSLIGASGANVLTF
>TRBJ2-1|TRBV5-1
CASSWTSGVRDEQFF
>TRBJ1-1|TRBV3-1/TRBV3-2
CASSQAATAMNTEAFF
>TRBJ1-4|TRBV19
CASRDPGRSNEKLFF
>TRBJ1-4|TRBV19
CASSTRGALFF
>TRBJ2-1|TRBV12-5
CASGFIRGQVAWWRGFF
>TRBJ1-2|TRBV5-1
CASSLTGGAGYTF
>TRBJ1-6|TRBV7-9
CASSVRSGYNSPLHF
>TRBJ2-7|TRBV6-1
CASSEAVPGEQYF
>TRBJ2-1|TRBV6-5
CASSATSGGPWEQFF
>TRBJ1-5|TRBV24-1
CATSEAGDGNQPQHF
>TRBJ1-1|TRBV30
CAWGRQGPTEAFF
>TRBJ2-3|TRBV29-1
CSVDDRGDTQYF
>TRBJ2-1|TRBV6-4
CASSDSGRAGGPSEQFF
>TRBJ1-2|TRBV28
CASSFNRPGSTF
>TRBJ2-6|TRBV7-2
CASSRGTASSGANVLTF
>TRBJ2-3|TRBV28
CASSRTGEVTDTQYF
>TRBJ2-1|TRBV10-2
CASSESRAGGPREQFF
>TRBJ2-2|TRBV5-1
CASSFSGTGELFF
>TRBJ1-1|TRBV28
CASTPTGVTEAFF
>TRBJ2-1|TRBV6-4
CASSEGVEQFF
>TRBJ2-1|TRBV9
CASSEPRTSGRAETYNEQFF